This T cell receptor (beta chain) was recovered during a study of blood T cell dynamics during melanoma immunotherapy. About the research overall: Standard first-line treatment here was pembrolizumab or nivolumab plus ipilimumab in metastatic melanoma.

Generated by immunoSEQ multiplex PCR, the TCRdb table keeps only in-frame clones and is missing some. Altogether about 10,000 clones are present, 70% to 90% being singletons, with the ten largest covering approximately 9.8%. As to time point: pre-treatment baseline. Patients with prior systemic cancer treatment, concomitant immunosuppressants, or other active malignancies were excluded. The receptor was isolated from a human donor with melanoma. Material: blood, obtained from a patient treated with checkpoint blockade.

CDR3: CASSLGEGGRTQYF. Here the CDR3 DNA reads TGTGCCAGCAGTTTAGGGGAGGGAGGACGGACCCAGTACTTC. This chain uses TRBV28 with TRBJ2-5, with 7 bases lining up with TRBD2. The CDR3 totals 14 residues. The V gene's germline CDR1 is MDHEN and CDR2 SYDVKM. Germline trimming cut 2 bases from V and 7 bases from J; bases unmatched to any gene: 7.